The T cell receptor (beta chain) described here comes from a study of T-cell reconstitution after alpha-beta-depleted transplantation in children. For TCRbeta, the library was prepared with unique molecular identifiers. TCRdb used MiXCR to reprocess the PCR reads, holding one entry per CDR3 protein. Of roughly 500,000 distinct CDR3 sequences in the sample, approximately 29% were seen once. This CDR3 has 14 amino acids. Between the trimmed V and J ends, which lost 7 bases and 3 bases, there was a span of 15 bases. Germline CDR1 and CDR2: DFQATT and SNEGSKA (reference sequence). This material consisted of PBMCs from the stem cell graft donor, taken from the stem cell graft. The sequence came from a human donor who donated a stem cell graft to a child with aplastic anemia. This chain links TRBV20-1 with TRBJ2-2, with TRBD2 as a possible D gene (5 bases). CDR3 bases: TGCAGTGGCAGTCGTGGAGGCGACACCGGGGAGCTGTTTTTT. Amino acid sequence: CSGSRGGDTGELFF.